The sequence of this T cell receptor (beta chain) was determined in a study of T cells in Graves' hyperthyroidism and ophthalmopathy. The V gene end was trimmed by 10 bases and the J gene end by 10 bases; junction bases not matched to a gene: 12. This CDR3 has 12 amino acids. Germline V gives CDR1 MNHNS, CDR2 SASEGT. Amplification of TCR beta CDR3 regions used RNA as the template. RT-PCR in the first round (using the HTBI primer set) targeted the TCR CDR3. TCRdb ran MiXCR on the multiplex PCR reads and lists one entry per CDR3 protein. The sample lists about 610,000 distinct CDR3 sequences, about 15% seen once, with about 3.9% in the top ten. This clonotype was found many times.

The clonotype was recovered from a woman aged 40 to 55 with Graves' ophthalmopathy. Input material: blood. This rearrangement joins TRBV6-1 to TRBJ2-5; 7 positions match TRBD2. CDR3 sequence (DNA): TGTGCCACCGGGGAGCGGGAAACGGACCAGTACTTC. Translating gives CATGERETDQYF.